This T cell receptor (beta chain) was observed in a study of blood T cell repertoires in COVID-19. About the research overall: Samples came from the United States, Italy and Spain, spanning acute and convalescent COVID-19. PBMCs, B-cell-depleted T cells, or T cells were the source of the cDNA or gDNA that made up the material.

As processed by the authors: The assay estimated nucleated cells by amplifying reference gene primers. The table came from immunoSEQ multiplex PCR; TCRdb's copy has only in-frame clones and leaves some out. That table furnishes V, J and clone size, whereas the DNA furnished D and trimming. The repertoire holds 90,000 to 150,000 clones, with 80% to 90% as singletons. This CDR3 region has 15 residues. With 4 bases clipped from V and 5 bases from J, the junction kept 9 bases outside the gene matches. Germline CDR1 is PRHDT and CDR2 is FYEKMQ (reference sequence). Sequencing was performed on peripheral blood. This clonotype was obtained from a human donor in a cohort sampled during active COVID-19. V usage is TRBV13 and J usage is TRBJ2-7, with TRBD1 identical over 9 bases. The CDR3: CASSSLDRGIDEQYF. The CDR3, as DNA: TGTGCCAGCAGCTCCCTCGACAGGGGGATCGACGAGCAGTACTTC.